Presented here are 16 T cell receptor beta chains from one specimen sequenced in a study of T cell changes during pregnancy in multiple sclerosis. Method: immunoSEQ multiplex PCR; TCRdb's copy keeps in-frame clones and lacks some. Of fewer than 45,000 clones in the sample, about nine tenths are singletons; the top ten hold 5.4%. The specimen was peripheral blood, collected in the third trimester of pregnancy. Every receptor here comes from a female donor in good health, enrolled as a control in a pregnancy study.

The rearrangement uses TRBV30 and TRBJ1-6, with D hard to call. CDR3 length equals 11 residues. Germline V gene sequence: CDR1 GTSNPN, CDR2 SVGIG (reference sequence). V lost 7 bases, J lost 6 bases, and 7 bases lay in between. The CDR3 DNA follows: TGTGCCTCATCGGGTAATTCACCCCTCCACTTT. This sequence encodes CASSGNSPLHF.

This clone was seen more than once but under ten times. V usage is TRBV30 and J usage is TRBJ1-1; maybe TRBD1 (5 bases). Germline assignment: CDR1 GTSNPN and CDR2 SVGIG (reference sequence). The CDR3 is 15 residues long. Trimming took 0 bases from V and 4 from J, leaving 15 bases between them. The CDR3 protein is CAWSVGGEEGTEAFF. The CDR3 bases are TGTGCCTGGAGTGTAGGAGGGGAGGAGGGCACTGAAGCTTTCTTT.

This rearrangement joins TRBV6-5 to TRBJ2-1; D is perhaps TRBD2 (8 bases). V lost 7 bases and J 7 bases, leaving 20 bases between the germline ends. This CDR3 has 15 amino acids. Per germline, CDR1 MNHEY and CDR2 SVGAGI. CDR3 loop: CASMRGLAGVNEQFF. CDR3 in DNA: TGTGCCAGCATGAGGGGGCTAGCGGGCGTGAATGAGCAGTTCTTC.

The rearrangement uses TRBV7-9 and TRBJ2-3; 15 nucleotides line up with TRBD2. Germline V gene sequence: CDR1 SEHNR, CDR2 FQNEAQ (reference sequence). The CDR3 runs 18 residues. The ends lost 5 bases at V and 0 bases at J; junction bases unmatched: 6. Here the CDR3 reads CASSLGLAGGPSTDTQYF. The CDR3 DNA is TGTGCCAGCAGCCTCGGACTAGCGGGAGGGCCTAGCACAGATACGCAGTATTTT. Supplemented by reference TRBV7-9 and TRBJ2-3, the full variable domain reads DTGVSQNPRHKITKRGQNVTFRCDPISEHNRLYWYRQTLGQGPEFLTYFQNEAQLEKSRLLSDRFSAERPKGSFSTLEIQRTEQGDSAMYLCASSLGLAGGPSTDTQYFGPGTRLTVL.

In this sample, this clone turned up once. V usage is TRBV27 and J usage is TRBJ1-1, with no clear D. Trimming stripped 10 bases from V and 4 bases from J, with 16 bases between. The CDR3 has 13 residues. The germline CDR1 and CDR2 sequences are MNHEY and SMNVEV (reference sequence). CDR3 DNA: TGTGCCACGGGTGCGGGGTCCGGCACTGAAGCTTTCTTT. It codes for CATGAGSGTEAFF.

The V gene is TRBV19, the J gene TRBJ2-1; weak D call: TRBD1 (5 bases). Germline assignment: CDR1 LNHDA and CDR2 SQIVND (reference sequence). The CDR3 is 15 residues long. Trimming removed 0 bases at V and 8 bases at J, with 14 bases between. This chain's CDR3 is CASSIDRVGDDEQFF. The CDR3 DNA sequence: TGTGCCAGTAGTATAGACAGGGTCGGTGACGATGAGCAGTTCTTC.

The V and J genes are TRBV5-1 and TRBJ2-1; the match to TRBD2 covers 12 bases. Per the germline V gene, CDR1 is SGHRS and CDR2 is YFSETQ. V trimming: 0 bases; J trimming: 3 bases; junction bases outside the gene matches: 7. There are 18 residues in the CDR3. The CDR3 reads CASSLDPSGRDIYNEQFF. CDR3 bases: TGCGCCAGCAGCTTGGACCCTAGCGGGAGGGATATCTACAATGAGCAGTTCTTC.

This sequence joins TRBV4-2 and TRBJ1-3, with a possible D match to TRBD1 (6 bases). The CDR3 has 16 amino acids. V was trimmed by 1 base and J by 2 bases, leaving 12 bases between them. The germline V gene encodes CDR1 LGHNA and CDR2 YNFKEQ. CDR3 sequence: CASSQGDPGAGNTIYF. In DNA, the CDR3 is TGTGCCAGCAGCCAAGGGGACCCAGGGGCTGGAAACACCATATATTTT.

The genes are TRBV4-2 and TRBJ1-4, with 10 bases lining up with TRBD1. V shed 3 bases, J shed 7 bases, and the junction held 5 bases outside the gene matches. The CDR3 has 15 amino acids. From germline, CDR1 is LGHNA and CDR2 YNFKEQ. The CDR3 coding sequence is TGTGCCAGCAGCCAGGGGACAGGGGAGGCTGAAAAACTGTTTTTT. This sequence encodes CASSQGTGEAEKLFF.

The chain uses TRBV30 and TRBJ2-5, with 7 bases that match TRBD1. Trimming took 7 bases from V and 2 from J; bases not matched to a gene: 7. From germline, CDR1 is GTSNPN and CDR2 SVGIG (reference sequence). This CDR3 has 13 residues. CDR3 bases: TGTGCCTTCAACCGGGACAGACAAGAGACCCAGTACTTC. Translation gives CAFNRDRQETQYF.

In this sample, this clone turned up once. The rearrangement joins TRBV10-2 to TRBJ1-6; D is ambiguous. From germline, CDR1 is WSHSY and CDR2 SAAADI. CDR3 length: 12 residues. V dropped 7 bases and J dropped 10 bases, with 11 bases sitting between them. CDR3 protein: CASKKLDSPLHF. The CDR3 DNA follows: TGCGCCAGCAAAAAACTAGACTCACCCCTCCACTTT.

In nucleotides, the CDR3 is TGTGCCAGCAGCAATCGGACAGGAATGAACACTGAAGCTTTCTTT. Residues: CASSNRTGMNTEAFF. The chain links TRBV9 to TRBJ1-1; TRBD1 agrees at 7 bases. The CDR3 length is 15 residues. Trimming took 4 bases from V and 0 from J; bases not matched to a gene: 6. Germline values: CDR1 SGDLS, CDR2 YYNGEE.

The DNA for the CDR3 is TGTGCCACCAGCAGAGATGGGCAGCTCTCCTACGAGCAGTACTTC. This translates into CATSRDGQLSYEQYF. The chain employs TRBV15 and TRBJ2-7; no definite D call. Per the germline V gene, CDR1 is LNHNV and CDR2 is YYDKDF (reference sequence). CDR3 length: 15 residues. Deletions cut 0 bases from V and 0 bases from J, with 9 bases between.

J is TRBJ2-2 and V is TRBV7-3; TRBD2 aligns across 13 bases. V lost 0 bases and J lost 5; bases outside the gene matches: 6. CDR1 and CDR2 (germline): SGHTA, FQGTGA. The CDR3 is 18 residues long. This CDR3 reads CASSLTLAGGPDTGELFF. CDR3 sequence (DNA): TGTGCCAGCAGCTTAACACTAGCGGGAGGGCCTGATACCGGGGAGCTGTTTTTT.

This rearrangement joins TRBV30 to TRBJ2-7; 10 bases match TRBD2. The CDR3 covers 12 residues. Looked up from germline, CDR1 is GTSNPN and CDR2 is SVGIG (reference sequence). The V gene end was trimmed by 1 base and the J gene end by 12 bases; junction bases not matched to a gene: 6. In nucleotides, the CDR3 is TGTGCCTGGAGTGGGACTAGCGGAGGGGGGTACTTC. Translating gives CAWSGTSGGGYF.

CDR3 nucleotides: TGTGCCAGCAGCTTGGAGCGGGTGCTCGACTCACCCCTCCACTTT. Protein product: CASSLERVLDSPLHF. The genes are TRBV5-8 and TRBJ1-6; D gene uncertain. Germline V gene data show CDR1 as SGHTS and CDR2 as YDEGEE. The CDR3 is 15 amino acids. The V end was cut by 0 bases, the J end by 10 bases, with 14 bases between.